Listed here are 12 T cell receptor beta chains from one sample, sequenced in a study of cytomegalovirus exposure and HLA in healthy donors. PCR involved 60 Vbeta and 13 Jbeta primers. Data came from immunoSEQ multiplex PCR; TCRdb stores just in-frame clones and leaves some out. This table holds some 190,000 clones, around 80% found once. The source material was PBMCs. Receptors were obtained from a man aged 18 to 35 in good health and CMV-seronegative.

This chain connects TRBV30 to TRBJ2-2, with 10 nucleotides matching TRBD2. V lost 2 bases and J lost 4; bases outside the gene matches: 13. Germline V CDR1 and CDR2: GTSNPN, SVGIG (reference sequence). There are 18 residues in the CDR3. The CDR3 DNA sequence: TGTGCCTGGAGTTCCCCTCTAGCGGGAGTTCCTGCCACCGGGGAGCTGTTTTTT. This translates into CAWSSPLAGVPATGELFF. Combining the CDR3 with reference TRBV30 and TRBJ2-2 gives the whole variable domain SQTIHQWPATLVQPVGSPLSLECTVEGTSNPNLYWYRQAAGRGLQLLFYSVGIGQISSEVPQNLSASRPQDRQFILSSKKLLLSDSGFYLCAWSSPLAGVPATGELFFGEGSRLTVL.

This clone was picked up a small number of times. This chain connects TRBV5-6 to TRBJ2-7; D may be TRBD2 (6 bases). CDR3 length equals 15 residues. V gave up 0 bases and J gave up 1 base, with 11 bases separating them. Germline V gives CDR1 SGHDT, CDR2 YYEEEE. The CDR3 nucleotides are TGTGCCAGCAGCTTGGCGGGGGAGTATTCCTACGAGCAGTACTTC. As protein: CASSLAGEYSYEQYF.

This rearrangement joins TRBV7-9 to TRBJ2-7; 9 bases map to TRBD1. This CDR3 is 18 amino acids long. Germline CDR1 reads SEHNR; CDR2 reads FQNEAQ (reference sequence). J gave up 6 bases and V 4 bases, and 19 bases lay outside the gene matches. CDR3 residues: CASSSLYSLRDREGEQYF. The CDR3 region has the DNA TGTGCCAGCAGCTCATTATATAGTCTCCGGGACAGGGAGGGCGAGCAGTACTTC.

This clone was seen a handful of times. The chain couples TRBV18 to TRBJ1-1; D is possibly TRBD1 (5 bases). The germline gives CDR1 KGHSH, CDR2 LQKENI. Trimming took 3 bases from V and 1 from J, leaving 6 bases between them. There are 13 residues in the CDR3. In DNA form, the CDR3 reads TGTGCCAGCTCACCGGGGCAGAACACTGAAGCTTTCTTT. It translates to CASSPGQNTEAFF.

The chain links TRBV6-1 to TRBJ1-6; TRBD1 matches 10 bases. The germline V gene encodes CDR1 MNHNS and CDR2 SASEGT. The ends lost 6 bases at V and 8 bases at J; junction bases unmatched: 7. The CDR3 sequence is 15 residues long. CDR3 region: CASSRDRGLDSPLHF. In DNA form, the CDR3 reads TGTGCCAGCAGCCGGGACAGGGGATTGGATTCACCCCTCCACTTT.

This clone was seen a handful of times. The chain carries TRBV5-8 and TRBJ2-7, with a tentative D call TRBD2 (6 bases). Germline V gene lookup returns CDR1 SGHTS and CDR2 YDEGEE. CDR3 size: 12 residues. V was shortened by 5 bases and J by 3 bases, with 9 bases between the two germline ends. Here the CDR3 reads CASRDYGYEQYF. In nucleotides, the CDR3 is TGTGCCAGCAGGGACTATGGCTACGAGCAGTACTTC.

The chain employs TRBV6-5 and TRBJ2-3, with a tentative D call TRBD2 (6 bases). The V end lost 8 bases, the J end lost 0 bases, and 9 bases lay between the germline ends. CDR3 length: 13 residues. Germline CDR1 reads MNHEY; CDR2 reads SVGAGI. CDR3 protein: CASRESSTDTQYF. The CDR3 bases are TGTGCCAGCCGGGAGTCTAGCACAGATACGCAGTATTTT.

The chain is built from TRBV19 and TRBJ2-1, with 9 positions matching TRBD2. The CDR3 is 13 residues long. The junction had 3 bases not matched to a gene; V was cut back by 6 bases and J by 6 bases. Per the germline V gene, CDR1 is LNHDA and CDR2 is SQIVND (reference sequence). Here the CDR3 DNA reads TGTGCCAGTAGCACGGGACTAGCCAATGAGCAGTTCTTC. This sequence encodes CASSTGLANEQFF.

The J gene is TRBJ1-4, the V gene TRBV7-2, with 8 bases matching TRBD1. There are 14 residues in the CDR3. Per the germline V gene, CDR1 is SGHTA and CDR2 is FQGNSA. V was pared by 4 bases and J by 8 bases, with 6 bases of the junction left unmatched. CDR3 region: CASSSDRGDEKLFF. The DNA of the CDR3 is TGTGCCAGCAGCTCCGACAGGGGTGACGAAAAACTGTTTTTT.

The V and J genes are TRBV5-1 and TRBJ2-7, with a tentative D call TRBD1 (5 bases). The CDR3 runs 12 residues. The V end was cut by 0 bases, the J end by 7 bases, with 8 bases between. Germline V CDR1 and CDR2: SGHRS, YFSETQ. For the CDR3, the DNA is TGCGCCAGCAGCTTGGAGGGGTGTGAGCAGTACTTC. This gives the protein CASSLEGCEQYF. Looking up the rest from reference TRBV5-1 and TRBJ2-7 gives the full variable domain: KAGVTQTPRYLIKTRGQQVTLSCSPISGHRSVSWYQQTPGQGLQFLFEYFSETQRNKGNFPGRFSGRQFSNSRSEMNVSTLELGDSALYLCASSLEGCEQYFGPGTRLTVT.

This clone was seen a single time. The V gene is TRBV13, the J gene TRBJ1-2; 7 positions agree with TRBD1. The CDR3 contains 14 residues. In germline, CDR1 is PRHDT, CDR2 FYEKMQ (reference sequence). The ends lost 3 bases at V and 4 bases at J; junction bases unmatched: 5. The CDR3 spells CASSFLQGTYGYTF. CDR3 coding DNA: TGTGCCAGCAGCTTCCTACAGGGGACCTATGGCTACACCTTC.

This clone has just a few counts. The chain is built from TRBV5-4 and TRBJ2-2; D remains unclear. V was pared by 0 bases and J by 8 bases, with 11 bases between. The CDR3 contains 14 residues. Germline V gives CDR1 SGHNT, CDR2 YYREEE (reference sequence). The CDR3 coding sequence is TGTGCCAGCAGCTTGGACCCTAGTAGGGGGGAGCTGTTTTTT. Encoded protein: CASSLDPSRGELFF.